The rows below give T cell receptor beta chains drawn from one sample of a study of OX40 agonist ivuxolimab in advanced cancers. Method: immunoSEQ multiplex PCR; TCRdb's copy keeps in-frame clones and lacks some. The sample includes almost 50,000 clones, approximately 79% of them seen just once. Sequenced here: CD4+ or CD8+ T cells sorted from blood, sampled in a trial of the OX40 agonist ivuxolimab. These receptors came from an adult with an advanced solid tumor such as melanoma, head and neck, liver or kidney cancer. The CDR3 runs from the conserved cysteine through the conserved F or W. Each record gives: V gene, D gene, J gene, CDR3 protein. A D gene is named only where the DNA matches it firmly.

TRBV28,.,TRBJ2-1,CASQISGSSYNEQFF
TRBV7-2,TRBD1,TRBJ2-7,CASSLGGQGYEQYF
TRBV29-1,.,TRBJ2-3,CSVEVASADTQYF
TRBV7-2,.,TRBJ1-5,CASSLAPNSNQPQHF
TRBV28,.,TRBJ1-2,CASSSLLTVNYGYTF
TRBV28,.,.,CASSLGYEQYF
TRBV5-1,.,TRBJ1-4,CASSSTPGLEKLFF
TRBV19,TRBD1,TRBJ2-1,CASSIIQGFSYNEQFF
TRBV9,.,TRBJ2-1,CASSVLDLDTNEQFF
TRBV27,.,TRBJ2-2,CASSSRVGTGELFF
TRBV7-2,TRBD1,TRBJ2-4,CASSYQGASIQYF
TRBV19,TRBD2,TRBJ2-1,CASSIDSGRARSNEQFF
TRBV4-2,TRBD2,TRBJ2-7,CASSQVSGRSEQYF